The 14 T cell receptor beta chains reported below all come from one sample, sequenced in a study of blood T cells in healthy people across ages. A second PCR of 7 to 11 cycles used a sample-barcoded 5' primer and a J-beta primer mix. TCRdb independently ran MiXCR on the 5' RACE reads; one entry per CDR3 protein. Of over 550,000 distinct CDR3 sequences in the sample, roughly 30% were seen once. Sequenced input: blood. The receptors derive from a woman older than 75 in good health.

This clonotype was observed a few times. This rearrangement joins TRBV29-1 to TRBJ2-1, with a weak D call TRBD1 (5 bases). Matching the DNA end better, TRBJ2-7 makes the J call doubtful. CDR3 size: 16 residues. Germline V gives CDR1 SQVTM, CDR2 ANQGSEA. The CDR3 coding sequence is TGCAGCGTTGATTGGGTGGGGCTGAACTCCTACAATGAGCAGTACTTC. Protein product: CSVDWVGLNSYNEQYF.

The sample holds many counts of this clonotype. The chain couples TRBV6-6 to TRBJ2-7; D is ambiguous. Trimming removed 2 bases from V and 3 bases from J, with 8 bases in between. The CDR3 covers 13 residues. The germline V gene has CDR1 MNHNY and CDR2 SVGAGI (reference sequence). As DNA, the CDR3 is TGTGCCAGCAGTTACGCTCAGATCTACGAGCAGTACTTC. It specifies CASSYAQIYEQYF.

This clonotype was picked up many times. This chain's CDR3 is CSARTSGPSNQPQHF. The DNA of the CDR3 is TGCAGTGCTAGGACCTCAGGGCCTAGCAATCAGCCCCAGCATTTT. The V and J genes are TRBV20-1 and TRBJ1-5; D may be TRBD1 (5 bases). Germline V lookup: CDR1 DFQATT, CDR2 SNEGSKA (reference sequence). The CDR3 is 15 amino acids. V was trimmed by 3 bases and J by 0 bases, leaving 12 bases between them.

This clonotype was counted between two and nine times. Possible read error: a much larger clone is one base away. This chain joins TRBV2 and TRBJ2-5; D not certain. This CDR3 comprises 14 residues. Germline V gene sequence: CDR1 SNHLY, CDR2 FYNNEI. CDR3: CASREGRRQETQYF. The CDR3 DNA follows: TGTGCCAGCAGGGAAGGGCGGAGACAAGAGACCCAGTACTTC.

This clonotype was picked up many times. V and J are TRBV2 and TRBJ2-7, with 10 bases aligning to TRBD2. Germline V lookup: CDR1 SNHLY, CDR2 FYNNEI. This CDR3 comprises 15 residues. V gave up 2 bases and J gave up 5 bases; unmatched junction bases: 6. As DNA, the CDR3 is TGTGCCAGCAGTGAACCCTTAGCGGGGGGTGACGAGCAGTACTTC. Protein sequence: CASSEPLAGGDEQYF. The variable domain in full, with the rest retrieved from reference TRBV2 and TRBJ2-7, is EPEVTQTPSHQVTQMGQEVILRCVPISNHLYFYWYRQILGQKVEFLVSFYNNEISEKSEIFDDQFSVERPDGSNFTLKIRSTKLEDSAMYFCASSEPLAGGDEQYFGPGTRLTVT.

This clonotype has at least ten counts. The genes are TRBV7-2 and TRBJ1-1, with a weak D call TRBD1 (5 bases). Germline CDR1 reads SGHTA; CDR2 reads FQGNSA. This CDR3 is 14 amino acids long. V shed 5 bases and J shed 1 base, with 11 bases lying between them. Here the CDR3 reads CASSHRKTNTEAFF. The DNA for the CDR3 is TGTGCCAGCAGCCACAGGAAAACGAACACTGAAGCTTTCTTT.

This clonotype was observed at least ten times. The CDR3 sequence: CASSEYVRDSGYTF. CDR3 bases: TGTGCCAGCAGTGAATATGTCAGGGATAGTGGCTACACCTTC. The V call is TRBV6-1, the J call TRBJ1-2, with D perhaps matching TRBD1 (5 bases). The CDR3 is 14 amino acids. The germline V and J ends were trimmed by 2 bases and 7 bases, with 14 bases remaining between them. Germline assignment: CDR1 MNHNS and CDR2 SASEGT.

This clonotype was seen a handful of times. This rearrangement joins TRBV2 to TRBJ2-1, with D tentatively TRBD1 or TRBD2 (5 bases each). The CDR3 runs to 12 residues. Per the germline V gene, CDR1 is SNHLY and CDR2 is FYNNEI. Trimming stripped 3 bases from V and 9 bases from J, with 9 bases between. CDR3 DNA: TGTGCCAGCAGTGAGGGACGGGTTGAGCAGTTCTTC. Translation: CASSEGRVEQFF.

This clonotype showed up just a few times. The V and J genes are TRBV20-1 and TRBJ1-3, with unresolved D. Per germline, CDR1 DFQATT and CDR2 SNEGSKA (reference sequence). The length of the CDR3 is 13 residues. V was clipped by 2 bases and J by 6 bases, with 11 bases between them. CDR3 bases: TGCAGTGCTAGATTCCCAAACCCAAACACCATATATTTT. It encodes CSARFPNPNTIYF.

This clonotype was observed many times. This chain uses TRBV5-1 with TRBJ2-7; TRBD1 is a possible D gene (6 bases). The CDR3 is 14 residues long. V was cut by 5 bases and J by 2 bases, with 14 bases left in between. Germline V CDR1 and CDR2: SGHRS, YFSETQ. The CDR3 loop is CASSSAGETYEQYF. Here the CDR3 DNA reads TGCGCCAGCAGTAGCGCAGGGGAAACCTACGAGCAGTACTTC.

This clonotype was observed at least ten times. The chain recombines TRBV6-1 with TRBJ2-7; 9 positions match TRBD1. CDR1 is MNHNS, CDR2 SASEGT, per germline. With 4 bases clipped from V and 0 bases from J, the junction kept 4 bases outside the gene matches. The CDR3 totals 15 residues. DNA of the CDR3: TGTGCCAGCAGTGGCGGACAGGGGATCTCCTACGAGCAGTACTTC. Its translation: CASSGGQGISYEQYF.

This chain connects TRBV25-1 to TRBJ1-6; no clear D gene. Looked up from germline, CDR1 is MGHDK and CDR2 is SYGVNS. This CDR3 contains 14 residues. V lost 1 base, J lost 9 bases, and 10 bases lay in between. CDR3 residues: CASSELHPGSPLHF. CDR3 DNA sequence: TGTGCCAGCAGTGAATTACACCCAGGTTCACCCCTCCACTTT.

The chain carries TRBV30 and TRBJ1-5; 7 bases are a match to TRBD1. The CDR3 is 12 amino acids. Per germline, CDR1 GTSNPN and CDR2 SVGIG (reference sequence). V shed 4 bases, J shed 4 bases, and the junction held 1 base outside the gene matches. The CDR3 reads CAWKQGNQPQHF. The CDR3 DNA is TGTGCCTGGAAACAGGGGAATCAGCCCCAGCATTTT.

Here the CDR3 reads CASSFARRGTEAFF. CDR3 coding DNA: TGTGCCAGCAGCTTCGCCAGACGGGGCACTGAAGCTTTCTTT. The V and J genes are TRBV11-2 and TRBJ1-1; no reliable D call. The CDR3 runs 14 residues. V dropped 3 bases and J dropped 4 bases, with 12 bases sitting between them. The germline V gene encodes CDR1 SGHAT and CDR2 FQNNGV.